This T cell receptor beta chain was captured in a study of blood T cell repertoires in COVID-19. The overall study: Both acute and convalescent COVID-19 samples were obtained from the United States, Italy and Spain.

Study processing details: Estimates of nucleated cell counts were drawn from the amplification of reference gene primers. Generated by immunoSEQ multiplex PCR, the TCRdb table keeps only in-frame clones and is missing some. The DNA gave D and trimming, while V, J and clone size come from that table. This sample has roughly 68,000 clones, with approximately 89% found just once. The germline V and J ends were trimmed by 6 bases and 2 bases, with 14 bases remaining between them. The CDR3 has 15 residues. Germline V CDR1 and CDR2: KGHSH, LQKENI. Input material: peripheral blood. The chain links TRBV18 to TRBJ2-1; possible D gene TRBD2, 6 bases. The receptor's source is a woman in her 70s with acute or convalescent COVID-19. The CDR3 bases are TGTGCCAGCTCCCCGATTGCGGGGACCTACAATGAGCAGTTCTTC. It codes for CASSPIAGTYNEQFF.